This TCR beta chain was observed in a study of shared clonotypes between healthy human individuals. The V end lost 4 bases, the J end lost 0 bases, and 11 bases lay between the germline ends. This CDR3 comprises 15 residues. From germline, CDR1 is SNHLY and CDR2 FYNNEI. Overall study findings and caveats: It was the non-shared clonotypes that had lower generation probabilities than clonotypes shared by all four donors.

As concerns this clone: The antigen remains unidentified.

Produced via immunoSEQ multiplex PCR; TCRdb's table is partial and in-frame only. The sample shows about 990,000 clones, approximately 80% of them seen only once. The sequence came from a man aged 18 to 30 in good health. Some clones in this sample may be carry-over from other donors' samples. This chain connects TRBV2 to TRBJ2-3; D may be TRBD1 (6 bases). The sequenced material came from memory CD4+ T cells from PBMCs. Subset: CD45RA-negative fraction. The CDR3 spells CASSAGQPSTDTQYF. In DNA, the CDR3 is TGTGCCAGCAGTGCGGGACAACCTAGCACAGATACGCAGTATTTT.